These 14 T cell receptor beta chains originate from one sample sequenced in a study of blood T cell repertoires in COVID-19 (TCRdb year 2020). The receptor library was made with the immunoSEQ multiplex PCR assay. In TCRdb, the immuneACCESS table is reduced to in-frame sequences with V and J assigned. These tables do not hold every clone; where another copy was compared, an unresolved V gene accounts for under half, and the others remain unexplained. The sample records over 150,000 clones, over 70% of which are singletons. The ten largest clones take up roughly 2.8% of the sample. Sample: peripheral blood. The receptors shown here come from a woman aged 55-75 years with acute or convalescent COVID-19.

The chain combines TRBV4-3 with TRBJ1-6; D is perhaps TRBD1 (5 bases). The germline V gene has CDR1 LGHNA and CDR2 YSLEER. The CDR3 runs to 17 residues. V lost 0 bases, J lost 5 bases, and 14 bases lay in between. CDR3 DNA: TGCGCCAGCAGCCAAGAATGGGGCCGCGGACATAATTCACCCCTCCACTTT. It is translated as CASSQEWGRGHNSPLHF.

The chain is built from TRBV3-1 (or the pseudogene TRBV3-2) and TRBJ1-1, with D uncertain. This CDR3 has 13 amino acids. Trimming left V 1 base short and J 5 bases short, with 8 bases between. Germline V CDR1 and CDR2: LGHDT, YNNKEL (reference sequence). The CDR3 bases are TGTGCCAGCAGCCAAGGAGGTATAACTGAAGCTTTCTTT. Amino acids: CASSQGGITEAFF.

This rearrangement joins TRBV7-2 to TRBJ2-7; 8 bases map to TRBD2. The CDR3 spans 15 residues. CDR1 SGHTA and CDR2 FQGNSA come from the germline V gene. V was pared by 4 bases and J by 7 bases, with 12 bases of the junction left unmatched. The CDR3 region is CASSSGGGPILEQYF. In DNA, the CDR3 is TGTGCCAGCAGCTCCGGCGGGGGGCCCATCCTAGAGCAGTACTTC.

This clone was detected only once. The chain couples TRBV7-9 to TRBJ2-7, with TRBD2 matching over 7 bases. Germline V gene sequence: CDR1 SEHNR, CDR2 FQNEAQ (reference sequence). The CDR3 covers 14 residues. The V gene end was trimmed by 5 bases and the J gene end by 3 bases; junction bases not matched to a gene: 7. The CDR3, as DNA: TGTGCCAGCAGCCCTCCCGGGACTAACTACGAGCAGTACTTC. It codes for CASSPPGTNYEQYF.

This clone was seen only once. The chain recombines TRBV18 with TRBJ1-4; 10 bases agree with TRBD1. J gave up 6 bases and V 6 bases, and 4 bases lay outside the gene matches. The CDR3 contains 14 residues. Germline assignment: CDR1 KGHSH and CDR2 LQKENI. The CDR3 spells CASSRQGADEKLFF. For the CDR3, the DNA is TGTGCCAGCTCTAGACAGGGGGCGGATGAAAAACTGTTTTTT.

The V gene is TRBV5-8, the J gene TRBJ1-1; 8 nucleotides agree with TRBD1. The germline V gene has CDR1 SGHTS and CDR2 YDEGEE. The CDR3 covers 14 residues. Losses at the gene ends were 1 base for V and 6 bases for J; bases not matched to a gene: 5. This CDR3 reads CASSLSRGPSEAFF. The CDR3 DNA reads as TGTGCCAGCAGCTTGAGCAGGGGGCCCTCTGAAGCTTTCTTT.

The rearrangement joins TRBV3-1 (or the pseudogene TRBV3-2) to TRBJ1-2, with D perhaps TRBD1 (5 bases). CDR1 and CDR2 (germline): LGHDT, YNNKEL (reference sequence). The V end was cut by 4 bases, the J end by 5 bases, with 35 bases between. This CDR3 contains 21 residues. In DNA form, the CDR3 reads TGTGCCAGCAGCCCACCCTCGGGGGGGGTAAGGATGAAGGGGTGTAGGTATGGCTACACCTTC. Translated, it gives CASSPPSGGVRMKGCRYGYTF.

V and J are TRBV13 and TRBJ2-3; 16 bases map to TRBD2. V was clipped by 5 bases and J by 1 base; unmatched bases: 6. The CDR3 spans 18 residues. CDR1 and CDR2 (germline): PRHDT, FYEKMQ (reference sequence). This CDR3 reads CASSRGLAGGPGTDTQYF. CDR3 nucleotides: TGTGCCAGCAGCCGGGGACTAGCGGGGGGGCCTGGCACAGATACGCAGTATTTT.

This clone has a single count. The gene calls are TRBV7-6 and TRBJ2-1; D not resolved. Germline-derived CDR1 and CDR2 are SGHVS and FNYEAQ. This CDR3 spans 16 amino acids. V dropped 11 bases and J dropped 5 bases, with 25 bases sitting between them. For the CDR3, the DNA is TGTGCCTCACAATCCAGAACGGCGGCCAGTCACAATGAGCAGTTCTTC. Translated: CASQSRTAASHNEQFF.

The chain couples TRBV7-9 to TRBJ2-3, with 14 positions matching TRBD2. From germline, CDR1 is SEHNR and CDR2 FQNEAQ (reference sequence). The CDR3 length is 16 residues. V shed 6 bases and J 2 bases; nucleotides not matched to a gene: 4. In nucleotides, the CDR3 is TGTGCCAGCAGACGACTAGCGGGGGGGCCCACAGATACGCAGTATTTT. This encodes CASRRLAGGPTDTQYF.

The V call is TRBV28, the J call TRBJ2-4, with 7 bases matching TRBD1. With V trimmed by 4 bases and J by 0 bases, 9 bases remained unmatched. The CDR3 loop spans 17 amino acids. The germline gives CDR1 MDHEN, CDR2 SYDVKM. The CDR3, as DNA: TGTGCCAGCAGTTCCGCCGGGACAGCCTTAGCCAAAAACATTCAGTACTTC. It is translated as CASSSAGTALAKNIQYF.

This chain connects TRBV7-2 to TRBJ2-3, with 11 positions matching TRBD2. The CDR3 is made up of 18 amino acids. Germline V gene lookup returns CDR1 SGHTA and CDR2 FQGNSA. With V trimmed by 3 bases and J by 1 base, 9 bases remained unmatched. DNA of the CDR3: TGTGCCAGCAGCTTGAGTCTAGCGGGGGGCAGGGGCACAGATACGCAGTATTTT. Translation: CASSLSLAGGRGTDTQYF.

The genes are TRBV19 and TRBJ2-2; the match to TRBD2 covers 10 bases. The ends lost 4 bases at V and 0 bases at J; junction bases unmatched: 5. Germline V lookup: CDR1 LNHDA, CDR2 SQIVND (reference sequence). This CDR3 has 17 amino acids. As DNA, the CDR3 is TGTGCCAGTAGTACCCTAACTAGCGGGGCGAACACCGGGGAGCTGTTTTTT. It is translated as CASSTLTSGANTGELFF.

The chain uses TRBV10-3 and TRBJ1-1; D unclear. V was shortened by 2 bases and J by 0 bases, with 7 bases between the two germline ends. Germline V CDR1 and CDR2: ENHRY, SYGVKD. CDR3 length: 14 residues. The CDR3 DNA sequence: TGTGCCATCAGTGAGCGGGAAATGAACACTGAAGCTTTCTTT. Translated, it gives CAISEREMNTEAFF.